Shown below are 22 T cell receptor beta chains from a single sample sequenced in a study of T cell clonality in common variable immunodeficiency. Generated by immunoSEQ multiplex PCR, the TCRdb table keeps only in-frame clones and is missing some. Observed in the sample are more than 30,000 clones, none of them singletons. Sequencing was performed on peripheral blood mononuclear cells. These TCRs come from a person aged 18-70 years in good health.

There are many counts of this clone. The read gets to within 3 residues of the CDR3 end, and the germline J gene fills in the rest. V gene TRBV18 combines with J gene TRBJ2-5; 7 positions match TRBD2. Germline values: CDR1 KGHSH, CDR2 LQKENI. The length of the CDR3 is 14 residues. Losses at the gene ends were 9 bases for V and 4 bases for J; bases not matched to a gene: 11. CDR3 region: CASRGSAGAETQYF. CDR3 bases read: TGTGCCAGTCGAGGGTCGGCGGGAGCAGAGACC.

Many counts were recorded for this clone. Read data end 3 residues before the CDR3 end; the end is taken from the germline J gene. The chain uses TRBV20-1 and TRBJ2-1; D remains ambiguous. CDR1 DFQATT and CDR2 SNEGSKA come from the germline V gene (reference sequence). The V and J ends lost 0 bases and 5 bases respectively, with 14 bases between them. This CDR3 is 15 amino acids long. The CDR3 reads CSARDFGGGNNEQFF. The CDR3 DNA, read in part, is TGCAGTGCTAGAGATTTTGGTGGTGGCAACAATGAG.

This clone was counted ten times or more. The CDR3 is cut off 3 residues early in the read; its end comes from the germline J gene. The chain carries TRBV7-2 and TRBJ2-2; 7 nucleotides agree with TRBD2. CDR1 is SGHTA, CDR2 FQGNSA, per germline. V trimming: 3 bases; J trimming: 6 bases; junction bases outside the gene matches: 4. CDR3 length equals 14 residues. The CDR3 DNA, read in part, is TGTGCCAGCAGCTTTGGCGGGGGAGCCGGGGAG. Encoded protein: CASSFGGGAGE. The complete CDR3 sequence is CASSFGGGAGELFF.

This clone occurred many times. The CDR3 end lies 3 residues beyond the end of the read and is filled in from the germline J gene. V usage is TRBV28 and J usage is TRBJ1-4; the D gene is possibly TRBD1 (6 bases). The germline V gene has CDR1 MDHEN and CDR2 SYDVKM. The V gene lost 6 bases and the J gene lost 3 bases, with 11 bases spanning the gap. There are 14 residues in the CDR3. The CDR3 bases that were read are TGTGCCAGCAGCCTCACAGGGTCTAATGAAAAA. This sequence encodes CASSLTGSNEK. The complete CDR3 protein is CASSLTGSNEKLFF.

Details on this clone: The CDR3 end falls 3 residues outside the read, so it is completed with the germline J gene. V gene TRBV2 combines with J gene TRBJ2-3; D unresolved. The germline gives CDR1 SNHLY, CDR2 FYNNEI. CDR3 length: 11 amino acids. The germline V and J ends were trimmed by 7 bases and 3 bases, with 5 bases remaining between them. CDR3 protein: CASILTDTQYF. The sequenced CDR3 bases are TGTGCCAGCATTCTTACAGATACG. The complete variable domain, with remaining parts taken from reference TRBV2 and TRBJ2-3, reads EPEVTQTPSHQVTQMGQEVILRCVPISNHLYFYWYRQILGQKVEFLVSFYNNEISEKSEIFDDQFSVERPDGSNFTLKIRSTKLEDSAMYFCASILTDTQYFGPGTRLTVL.

This clone appeared many times. The read ends 3 residues early relative to the CDR3; the germline J gene fills the gap. The chain has TRBV20-1 and TRBJ2-3, with D perhaps TRBD2 (6 bases). Trimming shortened V by 6 bases and J by 2 bases, and 15 bases separated the two germline ends. The germline V gene encodes CDR1 DFQATT and CDR2 SNEGSKA (reference sequence). The CDR3 contains 14 residues. The DNA read from the CDR3 is TGCAGTGCGCCCTTAAGCGGGTACACAGATACG. Translation gives CSAPLSGYTDT. The full CDR3 reads CSAPLSGYTDTQYF.

This clone was seen repeatedly, ten times or more. The read finishes 3 residues shy of the CDR3 end, and the germline J gene is used to complete it. The chain uses TRBV7-2 and TRBJ1-2, with no clear D. V was pared by 5 bases and J by 3 bases, with 10 bases between. Germline CDR1 and CDR2: SGHTA and FQGNSA. The CDR3 totals 13 residues. This CDR3 is CASSGPGDYGYTF. The DNA read from the CDR3 is TGTGCCAGCAGCGGCCCCGGGGACTATGGC.

This clone was counted at least ten times. CDR3 bases read: TGCAGTGCTCGGGGGGGGTTCTCCTACGAG. Amino acids: CSARGGFSYE. The full-length CDR3 reads as CSARGGFSYEQYF. V and J are TRBV20-1 and TRBJ2-7, with 8 bases fitting TRBD2. The read ends 3 residues before the CDR3 terminus; that terminus is restored from the germline J gene. Per germline, CDR1 DFQATT and CDR2 SNEGSKA (reference sequence). This CDR3 is 13 amino acids long. The V segment lost 5 bases and the J segment 0 bases; nucleotides outside the gene matches: 3.

The table lists this clone with many counts. The CDR3 sequence: CASSIWGSTSGIEVSYNEQFF. Partial CDR3 DNA: TGTGCCAGTAGTATATGGGGATCGACTAGCGGGATAGAAGTTTCCTACAATGAG. The genes are TRBV19 and TRBJ2-1; TRBD2 agrees at 11 bases. Read sequence stops 3 residues before the CDR3 end, and the germline J gene provides the missing end. This CDR3 contains 21 residues. Per the germline V gene, CDR1 is LNHDA and CDR2 is SQIVND (reference sequence). V was pared by 2 bases and J by 1 base, with 16 bases of the junction left unmatched.

A remark on this clone: Coverage ceases 3 residues before the CDR3 finishes, and the germline J gene fills in the end. The chain employs TRBV19 and TRBJ1-4, with D possibly TRBD1 on 6 matching bases. This CDR3 is 16 amino acids long. Per germline, CDR1 LNHDA and CDR2 SQIVND (reference sequence). CDR3 bases read: TGTGCCAGTAGTATAGATGGGGGCTCTGGGGCCAACGTA. It is translated as CASSIDGGSGANV. The full CDR3 reads CASSIDGGSGANVLFF.

This clone was detected ten times or more. The read halts 3 residues ahead of the CDR3 end, with the missing end drawn from the germline J gene. The chain links TRBV14 to TRBJ2-7; 8 bases agree with TRBD1. The J segment lost 6 bases and the V segment lost 6 bases, leaving 13 bases of the junction unmatched. The CDR3 has 15 residues. CDR1 and CDR2 (germline): SGHDN, FVKESK. The chain's CDR3 is CASRETGTGHGEQYF. CDR3 DNA, as far as it was read: TGTGCCAGCAGGGAAACCGGGACAGGACACGGCGAG.

This clone was seen at least ten times. The read falls 3 residues short of the CDR3 end, and the missing part is taken from the germline J gene. This sequence joins TRBV5-1 and TRBJ2-5; 7 positions match TRBD1. V lost 6 bases to trimming and J lost 3 bases; unmatched junction nucleotides: 11. The CDR3 totals 15 residues. Germline V gene sequence: CDR1 SGHRS, CDR2 YFSETQ. The part of the CDR3 DNA that was read is TGCGCCAGCAATGGAAGGGGGCGCGTAGAAGAGACC. It yields the protein CASNGRGRVEET. The full-length CDR3 reads as CASNGRGRVEETQYF.

This clone was picked up many times. The read comes to an end 3 residues before the CDR3 does, leaving the germline J gene to fill in the end. The genes are TRBV5-1 and TRBJ2-7; 8 nucleotides agree with TRBD1. The CDR3 runs 14 residues. V shed 5 bases, J shed 4 bases, and the junction held 8 bases outside the gene matches. Germline assignment: CDR1 SGHRS and CDR2 YFSETQ. The CDR3 here is CASRDGTGTYEQYF. CDR3 bases read: TGCGCCAGCAGGGACGGGACAGGTACATACGAG.

This clone came up many times. The sequence runs out 3 residues before the end of the CDR3; the remainder is reconstructed from the germline J gene. V usage is TRBV11-2 and J usage is TRBJ1-5; 8 bases agree with TRBD1. J gave up 5 bases and V 5 bases, and 8 bases lay outside the gene matches. The CDR3 loop spans 15 amino acids. Germline V CDR1 and CDR2: SGHAT, FQNNGV. The CDR3 loop is CASSIRTGSDQPQHF. The sequenced CDR3 bases are TGTGCCAGCAGCATAAGGACAGGGTCGGATCAGCCC.

There are many counts of this clone. The sequenced fragment ends 3 residues before the CDR3 boundary, so the rest is inferred from the germline J gene. The chain uses TRBV4-1 and TRBJ1-1; D call uncertain. The CDR3 runs to 14 residues. In germline, CDR1 is MGHRA, CDR2 YSYEKL. Trimming stripped 1 base from V and 7 bases from J, with 13 bases between. CDR3 in amino acids: CASSQVGRSIEAFF. The sequenced CDR3 bases are TGCGCCAGCAGCCAAGTCGGCAGGTCCATTGAA.

This clone appeared many times. The read ends 3 residues early relative to the CDR3; the germline J gene fills the gap. The chain combines TRBV7-9 with TRBJ2-2; TRBD1 might be the D (6 bases). The V gene's germline CDR1 is SEHNR and CDR2 FQNEAQ (reference sequence). With 5 bases removed from V and 3 bases from J, the gap between germline ends came to 7 bases. The length of the CDR3 is 13 residues. The sequenced CDR3 bases are TGTGCCAGCAGCCAGGGGTACACCGGGGAG. Residues: CASSQGYTGE. The CDR3 reads in full as CASSQGYTGELFF.

This clone was counted at least ten times. Read coverage stops 3 residues before the CDR3 terminus; the germline J gene supplies the remainder. This chain uses TRBV20-1 with TRBJ1-4; tentatively, D is TRBD1 (5 bases). V shed 0 bases and J shed 0 bases, with 14 bases lying between them. Germline CDR1 is DFQATT and CDR2 is SNEGSKA (reference sequence). The CDR3 is made up of 17 amino acids. The sequenced CDR3 bases are TGCAGTGCTAGAGAAGGGGCGCGGAGCACAACTAATGAAAAA. Amino acids: CSAREGARSTTNEK. The whole CDR3 sequence is CSAREGARSTTNEKLFF.

This clone was seen many times. The read is 3 residues too short to cover the CDR3 end, so that end is filled in from the germline J gene. The chain employs TRBV20-1 and TRBJ2-7; 10 bases map to TRBD2. The germline V gene encodes CDR1 DFQATT and CDR2 SNEGSKA (reference sequence). This CDR3 has 15 residues. J lost 4 bases, V lost 6 bases, and 12 bases had no gene match. The covered CDR3 bases are TGCAGTGCCAAAGATCTAGCGGGAGTTAGTTACGAG. It yields the protein CSAKDLAGVSYE. The CDR3 reads in full as CSAKDLAGVSYEQYF.

The sample holds many counts of this clone. The observed sequence ends 3 residues before the CDR3 terminus, with the missing tail filled in from the germline J gene. The chain links TRBV19 to TRBJ2-1; D is perhaps TRBD1 (6 bases). Germline V gene sequence: CDR1 LNHDA, CDR2 SQIVND (reference sequence). Trimming shortened V by 9 bases and J by 7 bases, and 10 bases separated the two germline ends. This CDR3 comprises 11 residues. CDR3 region: CASGTRNEQFF. CDR3 DNA (partial): TGTGCCAGCGGGACACGAAATGAG.

This clone was counted at least ten times. The CDR3 goes on 3 residues after the read ends, and that part is filled in from the germline J gene. V is TRBV14 and J is TRBJ2-1; possible D gene TRBD1, 5 bases. CDR3 size: 18 residues. Trimming removed 0 bases at V and 0 bases at J, with 15 bases between. Germline V gene data show CDR1 as SGHDN and CDR2 as FVKESK. The CDR3 protein is CASSQEFLQGSSYNEQFF. The CDR3 DNA, read in part, is TGTGCCAGCAGCCAAGAATTCCTTCAGGGTTCCTCCTACAATGAG.

Ten or more counts support this clone. The read ends 3 residues shy of where the CDR3 ends; the end is completed using the germline J gene. The chain carries TRBV7-9 and TRBJ2-1, with TRBD1 matching 10 bases. This CDR3 region has 15 residues. Germline lookup yields CDR1 SEHNR and CDR2 FQNEAQ (reference sequence). The ends lost 5 bases at V and 3 bases at J; junction bases unmatched: 4. The CDR3 DNA, read in part, is TGTGCCAGCAGCGACAGGGACAGGGGCTACAATGAG. Encoded protein: CASSDRDRGYNE. The full CDR3 sequence reads CASSDRDRGYNEQFF.

In this sample, this clone turned up many times. The read finishes 3 residues shy of the CDR3 end, and the germline J gene is used to complete it. This sample also contains other DNA sequences that code for the same CDR3. This chain links TRBV5-1 with TRBJ1-1, with D perhaps TRBD1 (5 bases). This CDR3 is 13 amino acids long. CDR1 is SGHRS and CDR2 is YFSETQ in the germline V gene. Trimming stripped 2 bases from V and 5 bases from J, with 10 bases between. CDR3 region: CASSLGQRTEAFF. The sequenced CDR3 bases are TGCGCCAGCAGCTTAGGACAAAGGACTGAA.